This TCR beta chain was sequenced during a study of T-cell memory formation after mild COVID-19. Comment on this clonotype: What it binds is unknown.

J was trimmed by 7 bases and V by 4 bases; bases with no gene match: 9. Germline V gives CDR1 LGHDT, CDR2 YNNKEL (reference sequence). This CDR3 is 14 amino acids long. Study results and limitations: Clones which contracted sat mainly in CM and EM if CD4+, and in EMRA if CD8+. Contracting clones from day 15 to 85 showed balanced CD4/CD8; later expanders favored CD4+.

TCRalpha and TCRbeta libraries used 5'RACE with constant-segment primers and UMIs. TCRdb re-called the 5' RACE reads through MiXCR, storing one row per CDR3 protein. The data hold 120,000 to 150,000 distinct CDR3 sequences, with 15% to 20% observed a single time. The specimen was PBMCs or a T cell subset sorted from them (not recorded which). J is TRBJ2-7 and V is TRBV3-1; 8 nucleotides align to TRBD2. The source is an adult woman who had mild COVID-19 (a few samples of this study predate the infection). Cell type and time point are not known. The CDR3 sequence is CASSRRAGVDEQYF. The CDR3 DNA sequence: TGTGCCAGCAGCCGACGAGCGGGAGTAGATGAGCAGTACTTC.